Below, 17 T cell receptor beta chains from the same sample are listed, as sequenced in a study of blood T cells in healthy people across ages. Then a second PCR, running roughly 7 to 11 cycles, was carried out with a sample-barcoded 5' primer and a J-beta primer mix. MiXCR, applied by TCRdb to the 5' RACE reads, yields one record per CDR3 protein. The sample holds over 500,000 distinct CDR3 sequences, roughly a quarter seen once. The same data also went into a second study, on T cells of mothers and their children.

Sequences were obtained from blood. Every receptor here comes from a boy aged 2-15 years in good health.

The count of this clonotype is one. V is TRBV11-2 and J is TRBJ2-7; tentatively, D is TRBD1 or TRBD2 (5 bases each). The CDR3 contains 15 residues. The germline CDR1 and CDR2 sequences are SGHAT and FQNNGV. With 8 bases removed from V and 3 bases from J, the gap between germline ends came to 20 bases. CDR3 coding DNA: TGTGCCAGCCTGTCGGGATCAGGGCCCTACTACGAGCAGTACTTC. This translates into CASLSGSGPYYEQYF. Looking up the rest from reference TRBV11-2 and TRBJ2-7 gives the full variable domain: EAGVAQSPRYKIIEKRQSVAFWCNPISGHATLYWYQQILGQGPKLLIQFQNNGVVDDSQLPKDRFSAERLKGVDSTLKIQPAKLEDSAVYLCASLSGSGPYYEQYFGPGTRLTVT.

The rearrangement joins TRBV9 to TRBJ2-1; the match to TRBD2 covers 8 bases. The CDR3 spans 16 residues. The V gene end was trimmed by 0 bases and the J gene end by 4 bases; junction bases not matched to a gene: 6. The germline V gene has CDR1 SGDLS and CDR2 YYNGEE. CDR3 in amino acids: CASSVAGLVGYNEQFF. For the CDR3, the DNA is TGTGCCAGCAGCGTAGCGGGACTAGTTGGATACAATGAGCAGTTCTTC.

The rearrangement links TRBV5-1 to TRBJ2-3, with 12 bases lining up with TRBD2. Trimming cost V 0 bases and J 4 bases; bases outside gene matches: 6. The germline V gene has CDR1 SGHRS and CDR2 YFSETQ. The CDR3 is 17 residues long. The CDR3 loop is CASSLGATSGSPDTQYF. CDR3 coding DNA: TGCGCCAGCAGCTTGGGGGCGACTAGCGGGAGTCCAGATACGCAGTATTTT. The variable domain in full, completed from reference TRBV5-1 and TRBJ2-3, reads KAGVTQTPRYLIKTRGQQVTLSCSPISGHRSVSWYQQTPGQGLQFLFEYFSETQRNKGNFPGRFSGRQFSNSRSEMNVSTLELGDSALYLCASSLGATSGSPDTQYFGPGTRLTVL.

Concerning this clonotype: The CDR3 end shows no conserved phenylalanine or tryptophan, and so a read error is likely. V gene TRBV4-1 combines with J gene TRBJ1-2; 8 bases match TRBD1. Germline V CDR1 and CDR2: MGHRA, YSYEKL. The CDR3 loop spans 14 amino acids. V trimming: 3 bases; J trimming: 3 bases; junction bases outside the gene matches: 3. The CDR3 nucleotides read TGCGCCAGCAGCCACCTGGGACAGGACTATGGCTACACCATC. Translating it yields CASSHLGQDYGYTI.

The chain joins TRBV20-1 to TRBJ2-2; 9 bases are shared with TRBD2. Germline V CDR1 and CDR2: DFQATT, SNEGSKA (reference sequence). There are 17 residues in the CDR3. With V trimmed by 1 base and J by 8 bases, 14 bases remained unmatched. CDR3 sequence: CSARAPGIAGVSGELFF. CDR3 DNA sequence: TGCAGTGCTAGAGCCCCGGGGATAGCGGGAGTTTCAGGGGAGCTGTTTTTT.

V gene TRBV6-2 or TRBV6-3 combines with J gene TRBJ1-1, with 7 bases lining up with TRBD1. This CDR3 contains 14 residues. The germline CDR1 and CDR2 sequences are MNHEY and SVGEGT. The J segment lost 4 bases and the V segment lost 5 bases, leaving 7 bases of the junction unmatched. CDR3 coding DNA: TGTGCCAGCAGTGGACAAACAGGGGTCACTGAAGCTTTCTTT. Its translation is CASSGQTGVTEAFF.

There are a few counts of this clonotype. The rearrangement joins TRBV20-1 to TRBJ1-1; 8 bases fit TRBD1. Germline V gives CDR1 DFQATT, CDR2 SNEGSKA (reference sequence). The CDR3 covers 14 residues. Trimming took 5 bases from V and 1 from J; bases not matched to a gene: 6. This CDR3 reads CSALTGGRNTEAFF. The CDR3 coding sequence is TGCAGTGCTCTTACAGGGGGAAGGAACACTGAAGCTTTCTTT.

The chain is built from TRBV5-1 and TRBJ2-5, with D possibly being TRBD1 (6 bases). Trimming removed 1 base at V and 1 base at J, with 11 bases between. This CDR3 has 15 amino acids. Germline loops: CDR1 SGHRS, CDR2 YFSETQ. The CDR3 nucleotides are TGCGCCAGCAGCTTGCCCAACAGGGCCCAAGAGACCCAGTACTTC. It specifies CASSLPNRAQETQYF. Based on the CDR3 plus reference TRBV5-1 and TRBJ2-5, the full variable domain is KAGVTQTPRYLIKTRGQQVTLSCSPISGHRSVSWYQQTPGQGLQFLFEYFSETQRNKGNFPGRFSGRQFSNSRSEMNVSTLELGDSALYLCASSLPNRAQETQYFGPGTRLLVL.

The CDR3 protein is CASSSGQGNAGNTIYF. The CDR3 DNA sequence: TGTGCCAGCAGTTCTGGACAGGGAAACGCGGGAAACACCATATATTTT. This sequence joins TRBV27 and TRBJ1-3; 8 bases are shared with TRBD1. This CDR3 region has 16 residues. Germline CDR1 MNHEY, CDR2 SMNVEV (reference sequence). The junction had 9 bases not matched to a gene; V was cut back by 4 bases and J by 4 bases.

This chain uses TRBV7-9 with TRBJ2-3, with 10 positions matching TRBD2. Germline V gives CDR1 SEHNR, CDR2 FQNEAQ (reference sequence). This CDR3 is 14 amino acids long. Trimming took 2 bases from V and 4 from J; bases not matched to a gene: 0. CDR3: CASSLSGRADTQYF. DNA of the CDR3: TGTGCCAGCAGCTTAAGCGGGAGGGCAGATACGCAGTATTTT.

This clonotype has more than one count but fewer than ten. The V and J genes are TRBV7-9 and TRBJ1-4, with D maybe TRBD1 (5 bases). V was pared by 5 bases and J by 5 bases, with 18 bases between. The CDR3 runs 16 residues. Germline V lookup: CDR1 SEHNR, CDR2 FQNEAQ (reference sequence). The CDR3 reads CASSREGRQKNEKLFF. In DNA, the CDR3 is TGTGCCAGCAGCCGAGAGGGTCGACAGAAGAATGAAAAACTGTTTTTT.

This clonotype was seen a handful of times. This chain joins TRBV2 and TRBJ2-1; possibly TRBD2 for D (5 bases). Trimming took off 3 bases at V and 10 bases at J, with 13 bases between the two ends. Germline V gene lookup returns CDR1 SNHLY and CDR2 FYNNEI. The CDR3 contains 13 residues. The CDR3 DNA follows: TGTGCCAGCAGTGATTTGAGGGTGCCCGAGCAGTTCTTC. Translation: CASSDLRVPEQFF.

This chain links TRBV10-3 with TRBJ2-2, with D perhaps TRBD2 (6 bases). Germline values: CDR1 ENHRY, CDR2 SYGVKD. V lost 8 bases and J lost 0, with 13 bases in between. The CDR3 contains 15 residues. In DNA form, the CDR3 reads TGTGCCATCCCAGGCGGGGAGTCGAACACCGGGGAGCTGTTTTTT. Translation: CAIPGGESNTGELFF.

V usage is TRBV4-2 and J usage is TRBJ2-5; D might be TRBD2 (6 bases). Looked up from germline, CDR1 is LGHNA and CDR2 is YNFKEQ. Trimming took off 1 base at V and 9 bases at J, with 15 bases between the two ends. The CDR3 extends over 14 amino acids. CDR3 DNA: TGTGCCAGCAGCCAAGGGGAGGCGGACGAGGCCCAGTACTTC. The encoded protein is CASSQGEADEAQYF.

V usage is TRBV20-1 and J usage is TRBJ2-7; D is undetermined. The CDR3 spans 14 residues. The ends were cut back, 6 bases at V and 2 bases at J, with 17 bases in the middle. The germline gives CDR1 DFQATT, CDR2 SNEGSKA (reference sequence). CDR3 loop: CSARPTTDPYEQYF. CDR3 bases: TGCAGTGCCAGACCTACCACGGACCCCTACGAGCAGTACTTC.

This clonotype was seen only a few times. This CDR3 is CSAPPVAGGQDTQYF. The CDR3, as DNA: TGCAGTGCCCCCCCGGTGGCGGGGGGGCAGGATACGCAGTATTTT. The rearrangement links TRBV20-1 to TRBJ2-3; 9 bases match TRBD2. J gave up 6 bases and V 6 bases, and 13 bases lay outside the gene matches. The germline V gene has CDR1 DFQATT and CDR2 SNEGSKA (reference sequence). CDR3 length: 15 residues.

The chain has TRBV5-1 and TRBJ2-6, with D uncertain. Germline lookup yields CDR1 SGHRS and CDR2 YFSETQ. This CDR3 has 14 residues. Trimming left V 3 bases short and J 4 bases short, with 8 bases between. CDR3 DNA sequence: TGCGCCAGCAGCTCGGAACCCGGGGCCAACGTCCTGACTTTC. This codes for CASSSEPGANVLTF.